This T cell receptor beta chain is drawn from a study of cytomegalovirus exposure and HLA in healthy donors. Primers for the PCR totalled 60 Vbeta and 13 Jbeta. Method: immunoSEQ multiplex PCR; TCRdb's copy keeps in-frame clones and lacks some. Of roughly 110,000 clones listed, 67% are singletons. Germline assignment: CDR1 SQVTM and CDR2 ANQGSEA. This CDR3 comprises 17 residues. V lost 0 bases and J lost 1, with 16 bases in between. The sample consisted of PBMCs. The chain recombines TRBV29-1 with TRBJ2-4, with D perhaps TRBD2 (6 bases). This TCR derives from a man between 18 and 29 years old in good health and CMV-seropositive. DNA of the CDR3: TGCAGCGTTGAAGATCCTCGACGGGGGTCGGCCAAAAACATTCAGTACTTC. Protein: CSVEDPRRGSAKNIQYF.